Reported below is one T cell receptor beta chain. The source of the sample is a study of CD8 T cells in Susac syndrome. Study overall: Patients with Susac syndrome were, at the time of blood collection, therapy-naive, maintained on corticosteroids, or maintained on intravenous immunoglobulin alone.

Random-hexamer reverse transcription was applied to about 0.5 to 1 ug RNA. TCRdb analysed the immunoSEQ multiplex PCR reads with MiXCR anew, one entry per CDR3 protein. The table lists 130,000 or so distinct CDR3 sequences, over 90% of them singletons. Germline CDR1 and CDR2: LNHDA and SQIVND (reference sequence). The CDR3 runs 15 residues. V lost 5 bases and J lost 4; bases outside the gene matches: 7. In blood CD8+ and CD4+ T cells, TCR beta underwent sequencing. This clonotype originated in a human donor with Susac syndrome. The chain has TRBV19 and TRBJ2-1; 8 bases match TRBD1. Sequencing used CD8+ T cells from PBMCs. The CDR3 loop reads CASSPDRDRYNEQFF. The CDR3 DNA sequence: TGTGCCAGTAGTCCCGATCGGGACAGGTACAATGAGCAGTTCTTC. The whole variable domain, remainder taken from reference TRBV19 and TRBJ2-1, is DGGITQSPKYLFRKEGQNVTLSCEQNLNHDAMYWYRQDPGQGLRLIYYSQIVNDFQKGDIAEGYSVSREKKESFPLTVTSAQKNPTAFYLCASSPDRDRYNEQFFGPGTRLTVL.